This entry describes one TCR beta chain. This sample is part of a study of identical twins. V dropped 4 bases and J dropped 6 bases, with 8 bases sitting between them. Germline values: CDR1 PRHDT, CDR2 FYEKMQ (reference sequence). This CDR3 has 12 residues. Each CDR3 protein gets one entry after TCRdb re-called the 5' RACE reads with MiXCR. The profile shows 350,000 or so distinct CDR3 sequences, 10% to 15% of them singletons. This same sample was also taken into another study, of yellow fever vaccine responses in identical twins.

The sample taken for sequencing was CD8+ T cells sorted from blood. The source is a young woman in good health. This rearrangement joins TRBV13 to TRBJ2-3, with a weak D call TRBD2 (7 bases). CDR3: CASSWGGDTQYF. CDR3 in DNA: TGTGCCAGCAGCTGGGGGGGCGATACGCAGTATTTT. Looking up the rest from reference TRBV13 and TRBJ2-3 gives the full variable domain: AAGVIQSPRHLIKEKRETATLKCYPIPRHDTVYWYQQGPGQDPQFLISFYEKMQSDKGSIPDRFSAQQFSDYHSELNMSSLELGDSALYFCASSWGGDTQYFGPGTRLTVL.